This T cell receptor (beta chain) was recovered during a study of cytomegalovirus exposure and HLA in healthy donors (dated by TCRdb to the late 2010s). In the study overall: According to an earlier analysis of 587 of the donors, some 180 million T cells yielded roughly 100 million unique TCR beta sequences and 276 Gb of sequence data. An early release that covered approximately 600 HLA-typed donors contained approximately 300 gigabases of sequencing data and about 93 million unique TCR sequences. Among the 398 genotyped donors, roughly 80% belonged to the genetic ancestry cluster associated with self-reported Caucasian donors. The aim of the study was to test whether cataloging public T cell receptors could identify signatures of past pathogen exposure. The T cell repertoires of 700 or so subjects were profiled by immunosequencing and related to cytomegalovirus serostatus. A separate validation cohort of over 95 different subjects was used in addition to the 666-subject first cohort. To predict cytomegalovirus infection status, the study combined high-throughput TCR immunosequencing, statistical association of individual TCRs with disease status, and machine learning. A later analysis re-examined previously published TCR beta repertoires from hundreds of donors and added high-resolution HLA genotyping to investigate patterns of TCR occurrence. In the later analysis, no new phenotypic data were used to find candidate immune exposures; instead, reliance was placed on TCR beta sequences and their occurrence across donors. An earlier analysis of some 600 of the donors applied high-throughput TCR beta sequencing to assess whether each TCR beta V gene segment acted as functional or pseudogenic. Alongside the repertoire data, information on donor age, sex, ethnicity and CMV serostatus was compiled. Genome-wide SNP genotypes for about 60% of the roughly 700 donors were used in a later genetic analysis, which treated that subset as a discovery cohort. Every repertoire in the discovery cohort had been generated on one and the same sequencing platform. Class I and class II HLA loci were covered by the typing at four-digit resolution. The number of typed donors differed by locus: about 620-640 for A, B, C, DRB1 and DQB1; some 500 for DQA1; approximately 600 for DPA1; and roughly 470 for DPB1. About five DR-DQ haplotypes were treated as single units for association and clustering because of strong linkage in the cohort. Across some 400 genotyped donors of the cohort, an average of roughly 230,000 unique TCR beta nucleotide sequences per donor were sequenced, and roughly 17% of those sequences were non-productive. What the research found in general, with its limitations: Presence/absence analyses assumed roughly uniform sequencing depth across donors, an assumption that may not hold. A later analysis associated 15,000 to 20,000 TCR beta sequences with specific HLA alleles at a false discovery rate of 0.05. HLA typing was unavailable for some donors at each locus, so association tests used only the typed subset. Cytomegalovirus status was reported to be diagnosed by the classifier with high specificity and sensitivity in both the original and validation cohorts. Because counts were too low, seventeen rarely observed V segments, including chromosome 9 orphons, were excluded from the earlier analysis of 587 of the donors. According to a later analysis, TCR association rates differed among HLA loci, with DRB1 alleles showing the most associated TCRs and HLA-C alleles showing the fewest. A later analysis found that HLA-associated TCR beta chains were more clonally expanded and had lower generation probabilities than equally common non-associated chains. Some IMGT-functional V segments, including TRBV6-2 and TRBV6-3, could not be distinguished by the 87-base-pair reads and were therefore excluded. A later genetic analysis reported fewer N-insertions in productive TCRs among donors in an Asian-associated ancestry cluster than the roughly 670-donor mean. Linkage disequilibrium might explain the correlated functional status among segregating V segments, but an unknown experimental factor could not be excluded. Assigning TCR associations to individual alleles was difficult when HLA alleles, especially DR and DQ, strongly co-occurred. This cohort had only TCR beta chains sequenced, and the lack of alpha or paired-chain data limited which features could be detected. For the cohort, immune exposure information was limited to CMV serostatus. A further reported finding was that TCR beta sequences accurately predicted the HLA-A and HLA-B alleles for most subjects in the first cohort. Broadly in line with IMGT annotations, most TCR beta V segments showed up in productive rearrangements about 90% or about 30% of the time in an earlier analysis of several hundred of the donors. A cluster of highly shared sequence variants was judged likely to represent a technical artifact of the sequencing pipeline. In a later analysis, several top co-occurrence clusters were reported to appear linked to parvovirus B19, influenza, CMV and Epstein-Barr virus. A later genetic analysis associated a missense DCLRE1C variant with V-gene and J-gene trimming of TCR beta chains, and an independent cohort replicated the association. It was suggested by the authors that the approach could potentially be generalized to other disease states and immunological phenotypes. In vitro tests confirmed that a few of the cytomegalovirus-associated TCR beta chains recognize cytomegalovirus antigens. A later analysis found that most CMV-associated TCR beta chains appeared HLA-restricted, with HLA associations seemingly driven largely by CMV exposure. Most TCR sequences were seen in very few donors, while some public TCRs were found in many individuals. The study gave a list of over 150 TCR beta chains associated with cytomegalovirus.

The library was generated by the immunoSEQ multiplex PCR assay. The multiplex PCR relied on a mix of 60 forward primers for TCR Vbeta segments and 13 reverse primers for TCR Jbeta segments. The CDR3 region of rearranged TCR beta genes was amplified from genomic DNA with a multiplex PCR assay. The Illumina HiSeq System was used to sequence the amplified TCR beta libraries as 87-base-pair reads. The study's processing was this. Across the 500 to 850 repertoires, a later analysis counted around 80 million unique TCR beta chains, around 10 million of which were shared by at least two donors. Raw reads were error-corrected and collapsed into unique sequences with a nearest-neighbor algorithm that merged closely related sequences to remove PCR and sequencing errors. V, D and J gene segments were assigned by aligning CDR3 sequences to IMGT reference sequences. Each retained sequence needed at least a six-nucleotide match to both a V gene segment and a J gene segment. A rearrangement was called productive if the CDR3 had no stop codons and remained in frame with V and J, and every other rearrangement was called non-productive. CDR3 was defined by IMGT convention, running from the second conserved V-encoded cysteine to the conserved J-encoded phenylalanine. Sequences without an unambiguous match to a single V gene segment were excluded from the earlier analysis of a few hundred of the donors. An earlier analysis of some 610 of the donors called V segments functional above 56.7% productive rearrangements and segregating when the between-donor standard deviation exceeded 5%. To diagnose cytomegalovirus status from the catalog of TCR beta chain sequences, a statistical classification framework was built. In a later analysis, V and J genes were assigned by comparing TCR nucleotide sequences against IMGT/GENE-DB human TR gene sequences. Using the TCRdist pipeline, a later analysis assigned CDR3 sequences along with most-parsimonious VDJ recombination scenarios. In a later analysis, each TCR beta chain was defined by its CDR3 amino acid sequence together with its V-gene family, and reads without a unique V-gene family were excluded. A later analysis removed 550 to 650 highly shared, low-generation-probability nucleotide sequences to deal with suspected cross-contamination and a sequencing artifact. In a later analysis, a clonal expansion index was calculated for each public chain from normalized within-repertoire ranks of inferred template counts. A later analysis computed generation probabilities with a VDJ recombination model fitted to out-of-frame rearrangements, and checked the results against IGoR. In a later analysis, hypergeometric tests were used to score TCR-TCR, TCR-HLA and TCR-CMV co-occurrence, with a repertoire-size bias correction applied to TCR pairs. To estimate false discovery rates, a later analysis permuted the HLA or CMV assignments 20 times. A later analysis grouped co-occurring TCRs with DBSCAN, adding TCRdist sequence similarity when clustering within HLA-allele-positive subsets. Co-occurrence clustering excluded repertoires with fewer than 30,000 or more than 120,000 public chains, plus five with anomalous nucleotide sharing. TCRdb retrieved this table from immuneACCESS and kept in-frame rearrangements only. Not all clones are present; in checked studies, unresolved V genes account for under half, and no reason is known for the remainder. For V, J and clone size, that table is used; D and trimming come from the DNA. This sample lists 130,000 to 150,000 clones; around 81% were detected once. Over 6.5% of the sample is held by the ten biggest clonotypes.

This clone was seen once. No cognate antigen has been identified for it. No base quality information exists; no much larger clone differs at one position. In total, approximately 690 healthy bone marrow donors made up the cohort. At the time of sampling, every cohort member was nominally healthy, though immune exposures that went unrecorded were likely present. The donor tested CMV seropositive and was one of the 289 seropositive cohort members. Every donor gave a peripheral blood sample, and the peripheral blood mononuclear cells from that sample were used for TCR beta sequencing. The Qiagen DNeasy Blood Extraction Kit was used to extract genomic DNA from the blood cell samples. CDR1 and CDR2, per the germline V gene, are SGHRS and YFSETQ. From the cysteine up to the phenylalanine, the CDR3 has a length of 17 residues. Solely the CDR3 DNA is kept, with 51 bases framed from the first base. Ends trimmed: V by 2 bases, J by 4 bases; bases unmatched to a gene: 11.

The TCR comes from a man aged 35 to 55 in good health and CMV-seropositive. The sequenced sample was PBMCs. The sequence is built from TRBV5-1 and TRBJ2-7; 11 central nucleotides agree with TRBD1. CDR3 loop: CASSFGYPGTGGYEQYF. The DNA reads as follows: TGCGCCAGCAGCTTCGGATATCCCGGGACAGGGGGGTACGAGCAGTACTTC.